The 20 T cell receptor beta chains below were found in one sample sequenced in a study of CD8 T cells in ankylosing spondylitis (dated by TCRdb to about 2017). Libraries were constructed by 5' RACE. The sequencing machine was an Illumina HiSeq 2500. TCRdb's own reprocessing of the public reads used fastp at Q25 and MiXCR and kept productive beta chains. Identical CDR3 protein sequences are pooled into one entry, listed with their most common genes and DNA. This sample is represented by 120,000 or so distinct CDR3 sequences; roughly 13% of them were singletons. The ten most abundant clones make up just under 3% of the sample. Sequencing was done on a sample of blood, either unsorted or a sorted T cell fraction (not recorded which). The receptors derive from a female donor with ankylosing spondylitis or in good health (not recorded which).

The chain links TRBV20-1 to TRBJ2-7; no definite D call. CDR3 length: 11 residues. Trimming cost V 6 bases and J 3 bases, with 9 bases left between them. Germline V lookup: CDR1 DFQATT, CDR2 SNEGSKA (reference sequence). CDR3 sequence: CSANHNYEQYF. The DNA of the CDR3 is TGCAGTGCCAATCATAACTACGAGCAGTACTTC.

This clonotype was detected ten times or more. This chain links TRBV7-2 with TRBJ2-1, with a possible D match to TRBD2 (6 bases). Trimming left V 0 bases short and J 4 bases short, with 7 bases between. Germline lookup yields CDR1 SGHTA and CDR2 FQGNSA. The CDR3 contains 14 residues. The CDR3 nucleotides read TGTGCCAGCAGCTTAGCACTAGCTTACAATGAGCAGTTCTTC. The encoded protein is CASSLALAYNEQFF.

This clonotype turned up a few times. V is TRBV28 and J is TRBJ2-7, with TRBD2 as a possible D gene (6 bases). CDR1 and CDR2 (germline): MDHEN, SYDVKM. This CDR3 has 15 amino acids. The V and J ends lost 2 bases and 2 bases respectively, with 13 bases between them. The CDR3 bases are TGTGCCAGCAGTTTAGGGGGGAGAGGGGCCTACGAGCAGTACTTC. It translates to CASSLGGRGAYEQYF. Complete variable domain (other parts from reference TRBV28 and TRBJ2-7): DVKVTQSSRYLVKRTGEKVFLECVQDMDHENMFWYRQDPGLGLRLIYFSYDVKMKEKGDIPEGYSVSREKKERFSLILESASTNQTSMYLCASSLGGRGAYEQYFGPGTRLTVT.

Comment on this clonotype: A much larger clone differs from this one at a single base, so this may be a read error. This chain joins TRBV27 and TRBJ2-1; D ambiguous. The CDR3 loop spans 12 amino acids. Germline-derived CDR1 and CDR2 are MNHEY and SMNVEV (reference sequence). The CDR3 bases are TGTGCCGGCAGCTTAGTGGGCAATGAGCAGTTCTTC. It specifies CAGSLVGNEQFF.

This clonotype was seen at least ten times. The chain joins TRBV3-1 to TRBJ2-7; 9 nucleotides agree with TRBD2. Losses at the gene ends were 8 bases for V and 2 bases for J; bases not matched to a gene: 4. The length of the CDR3 is 13 residues. Germline CDR1 is LGHDT and CDR2 is YNNKEL (reference sequence). The CDR3: CASAAGGTYEQYF. The CDR3 DNA reads TGTGCCAGCGCGGCGGGAGGGACCTACGAGCAGTACTTC.

This clonotype turned up a few times. The genes are TRBV7-9 and TRBJ2-7, with D hard to call. Trimming took 1 base from V and 0 from J, leaving 10 bases between them. Germline V CDR1 and CDR2: SEHNR, FQNEAQ (reference sequence). CDR3 size: 15 residues. CDR3 sequence reads: CASSLDRPDSYEQYF. The CDR3 nucleotides are TGTGCCAGCAGCTTAGATCGGCCCGACTCCTACGAGCAGTACTTC.

There are many counts of this clonotype. The V and J genes are TRBV6-1 and TRBJ1-1; possible D gene TRBD1, 6 bases. This CDR3 is built from 15 residues. Germline V CDR1 and CDR2: MNHNS, SASEGT. V was cut by 4 bases and J by 3 bases, with 15 bases left in between. The CDR3 protein is CASSGKQGSDTEAFF. The CDR3 nucleotides read TGTGCCAGCAGTGGGAAACAGGGTTCTGACACTGAAGCTTTCTTT.

The rearrangement uses TRBV5-1 and TRBJ2-1; D unresolved. Germline loops: CDR1 SGHRS, CDR2 YFSETQ. Trimming took off 2 bases at V and 7 bases at J, with 13 bases between the two ends. There are 14 residues in the CDR3. The CDR3: CASSLSSPENEQFF. The CDR3 DNA follows: TGCGCCAGCAGCTTAAGCTCCCCGGAGAATGAGCAGTTCTTC.

Worth noting for this clonotype: A much more abundant neighbour one base away suggests this may be a read error. The chain combines TRBV3-1 with TRBJ2-3; 8 bases align to TRBD2. The CDR3 consists of 14 residues. Germline loops: CDR1 LGHDT, CDR2 YNNKEL (reference sequence). The CDR3 DNA follows: TGTGCCGGCAGCCAAAACGGGAGGGGGTATACGCAGTATTTT. This codes for CAGSQNGRGYTQYF.

There are a few counts of this clonotype. The rearrangement uses TRBV18 and TRBJ2-7; 8 nucleotides line up with TRBD2. After removal of 2 bases from V and 7 bases from J, the junction contained 10 bases not matched to a gene. CDR3 length: 15 residues. Germline V CDR1 and CDR2: KGHSH, LQKENI. The CDR3 region has the DNA TGTGCCAGCTCACCATACGGGGGGGCGTCGTATGAGCAGTACTTC. It is translated as CASSPYGGASYEQYF. Full variable domain (remainder filled in from reference TRBV18 and TRBJ2-7): NAGVMQNPRHLVRRRGQEARLRCSPMKGHSHVYWYRQLPEEGLKFMVYLQKENIIDESGMPKERFSAEFPKEGPSILRIQQVVRGDSAAYFCASSPYGGASYEQYFGPGTRLTVT.

V and J are TRBV7-9 and TRBJ2-2; TRBD1 aligns across 7 bases. The CDR3 consists of 16 residues. J lost 0 bases, V lost 5 bases, and 6 bases had no gene match. From germline, CDR1 is SEHNR and CDR2 FQNEAQ (reference sequence). The DNA for the CDR3 is TGTGCCAGCAGCCGAATTACAGGGGCGAACACCGGGGAGCTGTTTTTT. Its protein product is CASSRITGANTGELFF.

This clonotype has more than one count but fewer than ten. The rearrangement joins TRBV7-2 to TRBJ2-2; possible D gene TRBD2, 6 bases. There are 14 residues in the CDR3. Germline CDR1 reads SGHTA; CDR2 reads FQGNSA. V shed 5 bases and J shed 6 bases, with 13 bases lying between them. The CDR3 DNA follows: TGTGCCAGCAGCAGCTCCAGGGACTCCGGGGAGCTGTTTTTT. Translated, it gives CASSSSRDSGELFF.

Only a few counts were recorded for this clonotype. The chain employs TRBV20-1 and TRBJ2-7, with 13 bases lining up with TRBD2. Unmatched junction bases numbered 8, after V lost 4 bases and J lost 5 bases. The CDR3 has 15 amino acids. Germline loops: CDR1 DFQATT, CDR2 SNEGSKA (reference sequence). DNA for the CDR3: TGCAGTGCTAAAAGGACTAGCGGGAGCATTAACGAGCAGTACTTC. It encodes CSAKRTSGSINEQYF.

This clonotype has just a few counts. This sequence joins TRBV28 and TRBJ2-3; D might be TRBD2 (5 bases). Trimming left V 5 bases short and J 6 bases short, with 12 bases between. Germline V gene sequence: CDR1 MDHEN, CDR2 SYDVKM. CDR3 length: 13 amino acids. The CDR3 DNA sequence: TGTGCCAGCAGTGAGCGGTTGGGGGATACGCAGTATTTT. Amino acid sequence: CASSERLGDTQYF.

A remark on this clonotype: A read error may be the cause here, since a much bigger clone is one base away. In this CDR3 the conserved last residue, phenylalanine or tryptophan, is missing, so a read error is likely. V usage is TRBV6-2 or TRBV6-3 and J usage is TRBJ2-7, with 12 bases aligning to TRBD2. Per the germline V gene, CDR1 is MNHEY and CDR2 is SVGEGT. The trim removed 2 bases at V and 7 bases at J, leaving 12 bases unmatched. The CDR3 has 17 amino acids. The CDR3 DNA follows: TGTGCCAGCAGTTACGTCGGACTAGCGGGAACGTCTTTAGAGCAGTACCTC. This sequence encodes CASSYVGLAGTSLEQYL.

In this sample, this clonotype turned up many times. This chain joins TRBV7-2 and TRBJ1-2, with 8 bases identical to TRBD1. From germline, CDR1 is SGHTA and CDR2 FQGNSA. Trimming removed 0 bases from V and 8 bases from J; junction bases left unmatched: 11. The CDR3 has 16 amino acids. The CDR3 bases are TGTGCCAGCAGCTTAGCGCCAGGGACAGGTCCTGGGGGCTACACCTTC. The encoded protein is CASSLAPGTGPGGYTF.

As to this clonotype: With a much larger clone just one base away, this may be a read error. The V gene is TRBV6-1, the J gene TRBJ2-2; possibly TRBD1 for D (6 bases). The CDR3 runs 16 residues. CDR1 is MNHNS and CDR2 is SASEGT in the germline V gene. The V end was cut by 5 bases, the J end by 3 bases, with 16 bases between. The CDR3 spells CASSPGASGYTGELFF. CDR3 bases: TGTGCCAGCAGTCCAGGGGCGTCGGGTTACACCGGGGAGCTGTTTTTT.

In this sample, this clonotype turned up many times. The V gene is TRBV6-6, the J gene TRBJ1-5; unclear D gene. The CDR3 sequence is 13 residues long. Germline assignment: CDR1 MNHNY and CDR2 SVGAGI (reference sequence). V lost 4 bases, J lost 3 bases, and 7 bases lay in between. CDR3 nucleotides: TGTGCCAGCAGTTCGCAGTCCAATCAGCCCCAGCATTTT. Translating gives CASSSQSNQPQHF.

This clonotype occurred many times. The V call is TRBV29-1, the J call TRBJ2-7; 7 nucleotides align to TRBD1. CDR1 and CDR2 (germline): SQVTM, ANQGSEA. The CDR3 extends over 15 amino acids. V shed 1 base, J shed 2 bases, and the junction held 8 bases outside the gene matches. The CDR3 here is CSVEALTGPPYEQYF. The CDR3 DNA reads TGCAGCGTTGAAGCTCTGACAGGGCCTCCCTACGAGCAGTACTTC.

Many counts were recorded for this clonotype. CDR3 amino acids: CASSSGQGATEAFF. CDR3 coding DNA: TGCGCCAGCAGCTCAGGACAGGGGGCCACTGAAGCTTTCTTT. The chain links TRBV5-1 to TRBJ1-1, with 11 bases aligning to TRBD1. This CDR3 region has 14 residues. The trim removed 3 bases at V and 4 bases at J, leaving 2 bases unmatched. Per the germline V gene, CDR1 is SGHRS and CDR2 is YFSETQ.